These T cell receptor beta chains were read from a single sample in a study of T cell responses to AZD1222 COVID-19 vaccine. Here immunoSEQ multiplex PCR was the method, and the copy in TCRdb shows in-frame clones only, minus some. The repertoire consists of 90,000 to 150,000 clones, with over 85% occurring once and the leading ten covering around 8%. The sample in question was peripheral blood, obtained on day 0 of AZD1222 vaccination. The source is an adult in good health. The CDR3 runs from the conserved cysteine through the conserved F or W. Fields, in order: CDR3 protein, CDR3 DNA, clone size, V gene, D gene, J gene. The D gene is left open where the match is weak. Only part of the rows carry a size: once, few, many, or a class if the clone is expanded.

CASRKQGQGYGYTF | TGTGCCAGCAGGAAACAGGGGCAGGGCTATGGCTACACCTTC | NA | TRBV6-5 | TRBD1 | TRBJ1-2
CASSLRMENTEAFF | TGTGCCAGCAGCTTAAGGATGGAGAACACTGAAGCTTTCTTT | NA | TRBV7-8 | NA | TRBJ1-1
CATSRALTLAGTDTQYF | TGTGCCACCAGCAGAGCCCTGACTCTAGCAGGCACAGATACGCAGTATTTT | NA | TRBV15 | NA | TRBJ2-3
CASSAGRSTDTQYF | TGTGCCAGCAGCGCGGGCCGTAGCACAGATACGCAGTATTTT | NA | TRBV11-2 | NA | TRBJ2-3
CASSLSTGPAGNTIYF | TGTGCCAGCAGTTTATCCACAGGCCCGGCGGGAAACACCATATATTTT | once | TRBV28 | NA | TRBJ1-3
CASSYMTGTMNTEAFF | TGCGCCAGCAGTTACATGACAGGGACTATGAACACTGAAGCTTTCTTT | NA | TRBV10-2 | TRBD1 | TRBJ1-1
CASSQHRDNSYEQYF | TGCGCCAGCAGCCAGCACCGGGACAACTCCTACGAGCAGTACTTC | few | TRBV4-1 | NA | TRBJ2-7
CASFFRRSSYEQYF | TGTGCCAGCTTCTTTCGGAGAAGCTCCTACGAGCAGTACTTC | few | TRBV2 | NA | TRBJ2-7
CASSLDREAPFNEQFF | TGTGCCAGCAGCTTGGACCGGGAGGCCCCCTTCAATGAGCAGTTCTTC | once | TRBV5-6 | TRBD2 | TRBJ2-1
CASSLLQLYGYTF | TGTGCCAGCAGCTTGTTACAGCTCTATGGCTACACCTTC | NA | TRBV5-6 | NA | TRBJ1-2
CASGKPALYMAEAFF | TGTGCCAGCGGTAAGCCGGCCCTGTACATGGCTGAAGCTTTCTTT | once | TRBV28 | NA | TRBJ1-1
CASSARFRRAGNTIYF | TGTGCCAGTAGTGCCCGGTTCAGGAGAGCCGGAAACACCATATATTTT | NA | TRBV19 | NA | TRBJ1-3
CASSERGTGNQPQHF | TGTGCCAGCAGTGAACGGGGGACAGGGAATCAGCCCCAGCATTTT | NA | TRBV2 | TRBD1 | TRBJ1-5
CASSLGLQETQYF | TGCGCCAGCAGCCTGGGACTCCAAGAGACCCAGTACTTC | NA | TRBV5-1 | NA | TRBJ2-5
CASSLIGVLVPTEAFF | TGTGCCAGCAGTTTAATCGGGGTTCTGGTACCCACTGAAGCTTTCTTT | NA | TRBV28 | NA | TRBJ1-1
CASSLYRDTEAFF | TGTGCCAGCAGCTTATACAGGGACACTGAAGCTTTCTTT | NA | TRBV7-3 | NA | TRBJ1-1
CASSSLPGTGGRGGELFF | TGTGCCAGCAGTTCCCTACCAGGGACAGGGGGCAGGGGCGGGGAGCTGTTTTTT | many | TRBV28 | TRBD1 | TRBJ2-2
CASSSLARPNQPQHF | TGTGCCAGCAGCTCCCTGGCCAGACCAAATCAGCCCCAGCATTTT | NA | TRBV5-6 | NA | TRBJ1-5
CASGLRQGSDEQFF | TGTGCCAGCGGCCTTCGGCAGGGAAGCGATGAGCAGTTCTTC | NA | TRBV6-5 | NA | TRBJ2-1
CASSPGQSGHHTF | TGTGCCAGCAGCCCTGGACAGAGCGGGCATCACACCTTC | few | TRBV3-1/TRBV3-2 | NA | TRBJ1-2
CASSLPEKLAGEEQYF | TGTGCCAGCAGCTTACCCGAAAAACTAGCGGGGGAAGAGCAGTACTTC | few | TRBV11-3 | TRBD2 | TRBJ2-7
CASSPTASGIPSTDTQYF | TGTGCCAGCTCACCAACGGCTAGCGGGATACCTAGCACAGATACGCAGTATTTT | NA | TRBV18 | TRBD2 | TRBJ2-3
CASSQTLLSPLHF | TGCGCCAGCAGTCAAACCCTTCTTTCACCCCTCCACTTT | once | TRBV23-1 | NA | TRBJ1-6
CASSKALSGGRNSPLHF | TGTGCCAGCAGCAAAGCGCTCTCGGGGGGTCGAAATTCACCCCTCCACTTT | NA | TRBV21-1 | NA | TRBJ1-6